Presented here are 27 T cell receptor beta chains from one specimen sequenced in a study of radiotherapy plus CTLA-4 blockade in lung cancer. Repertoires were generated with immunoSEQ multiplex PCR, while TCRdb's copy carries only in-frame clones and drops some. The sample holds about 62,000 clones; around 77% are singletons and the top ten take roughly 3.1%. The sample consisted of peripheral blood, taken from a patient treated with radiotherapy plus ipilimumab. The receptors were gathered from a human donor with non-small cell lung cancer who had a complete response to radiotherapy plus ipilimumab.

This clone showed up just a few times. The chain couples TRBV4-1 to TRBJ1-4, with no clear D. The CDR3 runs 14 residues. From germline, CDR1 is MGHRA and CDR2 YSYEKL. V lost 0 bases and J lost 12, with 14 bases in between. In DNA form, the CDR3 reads TGCGCCAGCAGCCAAGATCGGAGACCGACGGAACTGTTTTTT. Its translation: CASSQDRRPTELFF.

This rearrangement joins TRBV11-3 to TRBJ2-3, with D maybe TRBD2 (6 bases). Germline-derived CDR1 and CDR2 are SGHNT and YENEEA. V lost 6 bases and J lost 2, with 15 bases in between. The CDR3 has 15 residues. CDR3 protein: CASSSRGGATDTQYF. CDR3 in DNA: TGTGCCAGCAGTTCGCGAGGCGGGGCCACAGATACGCAGTATTTT. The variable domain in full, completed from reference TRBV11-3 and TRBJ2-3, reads EAGVVQSPRYKIIEKKQPVAFWCNPISGHNTLYWYLQNLGQGPELLIRYENEEAVDDSQLPKDRFSAERLKGVDSTLKIQPAELGDSAVYLCASSSRGGATDTQYFGPGTRLTVL.

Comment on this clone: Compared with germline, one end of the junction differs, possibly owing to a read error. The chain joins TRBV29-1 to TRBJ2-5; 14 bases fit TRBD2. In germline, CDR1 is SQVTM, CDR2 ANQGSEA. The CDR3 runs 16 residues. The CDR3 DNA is TGCAGCCTTGAGGGACTAGCGGGAGCGGAGAGCGAGACCCAGTACTTC. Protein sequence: CSLEGLAGAESETQYF.

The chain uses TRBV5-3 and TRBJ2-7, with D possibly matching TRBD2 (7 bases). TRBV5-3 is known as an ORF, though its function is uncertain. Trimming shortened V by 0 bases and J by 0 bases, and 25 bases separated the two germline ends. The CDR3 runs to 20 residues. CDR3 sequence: CARSLVSCGGLGLSSYEQYF. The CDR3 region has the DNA TGTGCCAGAAGCTTGGTGTCCTGCGGGGGCCTAGGATTAAGCTCCTACGAGCAGTACTTC.

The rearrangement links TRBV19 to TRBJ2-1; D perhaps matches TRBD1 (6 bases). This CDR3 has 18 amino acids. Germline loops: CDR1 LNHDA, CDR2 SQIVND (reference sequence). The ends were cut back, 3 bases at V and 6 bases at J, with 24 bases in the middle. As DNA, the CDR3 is TGTGCCAGTAGTATTTTTCTTCGGGTACAGGGAGATGTCAATGAGCAGTTCTTC. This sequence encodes CASSIFLRVQGDVNEQFF.

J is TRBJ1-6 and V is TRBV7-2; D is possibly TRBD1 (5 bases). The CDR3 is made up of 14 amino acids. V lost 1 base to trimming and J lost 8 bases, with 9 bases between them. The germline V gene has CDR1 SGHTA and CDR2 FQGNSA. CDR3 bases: TGTGCCAGCAGCTTAGGACAGATTTATTCACCCCTCCACTTT. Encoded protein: CASSLGQIYSPLHF. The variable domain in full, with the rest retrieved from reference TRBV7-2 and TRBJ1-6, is GAGVSQSPSNKVTEKGKDVELRCDPISGHTALYWYRQSLGQGLEFLIYFQGNSAPDKSGLPSDRFSAERTGGSVSTLTIQRTQQEDSAVYLCASSLGQIYSPLHFGNGTRLTVT.

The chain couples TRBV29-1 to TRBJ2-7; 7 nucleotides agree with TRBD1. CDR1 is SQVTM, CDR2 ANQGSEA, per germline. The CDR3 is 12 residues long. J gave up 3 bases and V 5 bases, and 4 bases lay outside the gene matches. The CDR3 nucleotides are TGCAGCGTTATACAGGGGAACTACGAGCAGTACTTC. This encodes CSVIQGNYEQYF.

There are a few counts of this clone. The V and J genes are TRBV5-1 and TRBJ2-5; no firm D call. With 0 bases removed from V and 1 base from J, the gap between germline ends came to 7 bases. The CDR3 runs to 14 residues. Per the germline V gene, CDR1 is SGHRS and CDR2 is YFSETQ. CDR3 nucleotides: TGCGCCAGCAGCTTGGTTGGCGGCCAAGAGACCCAGTACTTC. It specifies CASSLVGGQETQYF.

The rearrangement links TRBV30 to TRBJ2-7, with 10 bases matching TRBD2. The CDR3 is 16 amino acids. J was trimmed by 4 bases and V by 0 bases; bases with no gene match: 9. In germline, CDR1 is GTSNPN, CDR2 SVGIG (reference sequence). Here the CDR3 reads CAWSVGSGRTRYEQYF. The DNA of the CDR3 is TGTGCCTGGAGTGTGGGTAGCGGGAGGACCAGATACGAGCAGTACTTC.

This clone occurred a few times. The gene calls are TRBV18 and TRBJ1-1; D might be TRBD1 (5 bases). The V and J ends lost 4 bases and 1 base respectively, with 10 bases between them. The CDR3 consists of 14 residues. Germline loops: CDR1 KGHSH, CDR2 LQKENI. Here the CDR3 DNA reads TGTGCCAGCTCACAGCTGGGGCAGAACACTGAAGCTTTCTTT. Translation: CASSQLGQNTEAFF. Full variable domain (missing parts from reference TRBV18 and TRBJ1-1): NAGVMQNPRHLVRRRGQEARLRCSPMKGHSHVYWYRQLPEEGLKFMVYLQKENIIDESGMPKERFSAEFPKEGPSILRIQQVVRGDSAAYFCASSQLGQNTEAFFGQGTRLTVV.

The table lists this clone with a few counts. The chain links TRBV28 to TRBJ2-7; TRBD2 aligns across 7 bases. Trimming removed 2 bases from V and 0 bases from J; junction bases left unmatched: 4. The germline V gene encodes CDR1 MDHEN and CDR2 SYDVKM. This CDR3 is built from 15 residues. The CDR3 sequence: CASSLGGGPSYEQYF. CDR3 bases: TGTGCCAGCAGTTTAGGGGGGGGACCCTCCTACGAGCAGTACTTC.

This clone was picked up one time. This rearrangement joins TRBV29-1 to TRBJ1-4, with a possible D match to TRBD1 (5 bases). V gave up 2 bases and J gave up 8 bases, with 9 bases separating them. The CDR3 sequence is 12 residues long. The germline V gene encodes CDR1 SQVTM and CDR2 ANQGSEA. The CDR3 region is CSVEPQGEKLFF. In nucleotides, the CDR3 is TGCAGCGTTGAACCTCAGGGCGAAAAACTGTTTTTT.

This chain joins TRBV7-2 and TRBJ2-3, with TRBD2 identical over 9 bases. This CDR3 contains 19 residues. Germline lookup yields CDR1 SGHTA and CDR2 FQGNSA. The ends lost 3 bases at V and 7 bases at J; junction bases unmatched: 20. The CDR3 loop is CASSLYRLGRGGRMNTQYF. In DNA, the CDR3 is TGTGCCAGCAGCTTGTATAGGTTGGGGCGGGGGGGCCGTATGAATACGCAGTATTTT.

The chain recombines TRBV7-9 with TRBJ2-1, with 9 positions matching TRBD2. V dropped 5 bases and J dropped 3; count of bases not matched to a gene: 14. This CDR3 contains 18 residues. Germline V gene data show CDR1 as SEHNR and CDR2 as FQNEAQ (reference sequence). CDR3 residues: CASSLDILTSGYYNEQFF. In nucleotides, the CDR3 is TGTGCCAGCAGCCTAGACATTTTGACTAGCGGTTACTACAATGAGCAGTTCTTC.

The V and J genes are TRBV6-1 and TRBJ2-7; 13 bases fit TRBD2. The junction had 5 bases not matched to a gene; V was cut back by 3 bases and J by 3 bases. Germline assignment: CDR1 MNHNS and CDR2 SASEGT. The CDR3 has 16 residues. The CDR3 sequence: CASSDVGLAGRYEQYF. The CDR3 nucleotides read TGTGCCAGCAGTGATGTGGGACTAGCGGGACGCTACGAGCAGTACTTC.

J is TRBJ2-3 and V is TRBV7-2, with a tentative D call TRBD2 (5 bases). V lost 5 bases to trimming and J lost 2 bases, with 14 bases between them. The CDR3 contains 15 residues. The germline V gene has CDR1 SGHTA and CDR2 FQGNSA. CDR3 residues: CASSATGLATDTQYF. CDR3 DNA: TGTGCCAGCAGCGCTACCGGACTTGCCACAGATACGCAGTATTTT. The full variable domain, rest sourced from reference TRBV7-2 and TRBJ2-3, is GAGVSQSPSNKVTEKGKDVELRCDPISGHTALYWYRQSLGQGLEFLIYFQGNSAPDKSGLPSDRFSAERTGGSVSTLTIQRTQQEDSAVYLCASSATGLATDTQYFGPGTRLTVL.

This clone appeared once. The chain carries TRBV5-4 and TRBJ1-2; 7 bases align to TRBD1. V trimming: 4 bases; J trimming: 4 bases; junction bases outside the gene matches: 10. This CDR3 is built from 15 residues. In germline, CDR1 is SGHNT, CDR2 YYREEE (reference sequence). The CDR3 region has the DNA TGTGCCAGCAGCGAAGACAGGGCCTCGCGCTATGGCTACACCTTC. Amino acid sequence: CASSEDRASRYGYTF.

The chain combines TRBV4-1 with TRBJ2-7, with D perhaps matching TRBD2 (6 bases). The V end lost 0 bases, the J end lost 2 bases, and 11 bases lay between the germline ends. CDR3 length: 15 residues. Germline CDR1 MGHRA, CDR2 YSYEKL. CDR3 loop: CASSQDSSDTYEQYF. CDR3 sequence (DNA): TGCGCCAGCAGCCAAGACTCTAGCGATACCTACGAGCAGTACTTC.

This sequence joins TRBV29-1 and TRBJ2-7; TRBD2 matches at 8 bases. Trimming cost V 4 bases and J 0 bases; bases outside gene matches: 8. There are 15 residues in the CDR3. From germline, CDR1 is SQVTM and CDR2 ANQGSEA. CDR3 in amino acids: CSVVTSGPSSYEQYF. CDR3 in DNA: TGCAGCGTTGTAACTAGCGGACCCAGCTCCTACGAGCAGTACTTC.

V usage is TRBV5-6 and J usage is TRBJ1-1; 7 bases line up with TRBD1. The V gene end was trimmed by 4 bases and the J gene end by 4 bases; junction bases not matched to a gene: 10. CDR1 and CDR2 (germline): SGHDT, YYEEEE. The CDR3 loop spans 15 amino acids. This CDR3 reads CASSILGGVGTEAFF. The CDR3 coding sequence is TGTGCCAGCAGCATACTAGGGGGCGTAGGCACTGAAGCTTTCTTT.

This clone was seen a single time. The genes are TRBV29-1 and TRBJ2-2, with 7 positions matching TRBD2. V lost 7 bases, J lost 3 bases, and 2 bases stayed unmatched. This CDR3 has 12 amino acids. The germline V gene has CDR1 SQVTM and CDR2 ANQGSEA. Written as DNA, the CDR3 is TGCAGCGGTCTAGCGGACACCGGGGAGCTGTTTTTT. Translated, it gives CSGLADTGELFF.

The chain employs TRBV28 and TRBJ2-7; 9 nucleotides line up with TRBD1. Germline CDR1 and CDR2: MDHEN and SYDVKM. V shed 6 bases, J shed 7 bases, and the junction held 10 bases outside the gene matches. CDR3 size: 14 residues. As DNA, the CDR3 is TGTGCCAGCAGGCTTGGGACAGGGCGTTGGGAGCAGTACTTC. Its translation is CASRLGTGRWEQYF.

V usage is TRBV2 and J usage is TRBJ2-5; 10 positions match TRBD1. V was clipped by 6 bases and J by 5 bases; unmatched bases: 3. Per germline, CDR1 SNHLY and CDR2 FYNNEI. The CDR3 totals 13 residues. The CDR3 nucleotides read TGTGCCAGCAGCAGGGACAGGGGTGAGACCCAGTACTTC. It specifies CASSRDRGETQYF. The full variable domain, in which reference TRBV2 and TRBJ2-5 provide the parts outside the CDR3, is EPEVTQTPSHQVTQMGQEVILRCVPISNHLYFYWYRQILGQKVEFLVSFYNNEISEKSEIFDDQFSVERPDGSNFTLKIRSTKLEDSAMYFCASSRDRGETQYFGPGTRLLVL.

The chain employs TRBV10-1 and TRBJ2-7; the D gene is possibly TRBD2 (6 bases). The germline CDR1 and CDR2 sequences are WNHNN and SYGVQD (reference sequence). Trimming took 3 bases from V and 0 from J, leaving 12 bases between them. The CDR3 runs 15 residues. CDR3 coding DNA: TGCGCCAGCAGTGAAAACGGGGGAAGCTCCTACGAGCAGTACTTC. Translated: CASSENGGSSYEQYF.

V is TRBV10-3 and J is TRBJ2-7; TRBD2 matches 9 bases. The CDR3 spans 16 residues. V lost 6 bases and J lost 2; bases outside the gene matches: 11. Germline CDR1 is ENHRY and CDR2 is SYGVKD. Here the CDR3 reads CAIRGGASGAPYEQYF. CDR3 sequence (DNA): TGTGCCATCAGAGGGGGGGCTAGCGGGGCACCCTACGAGCAGTACTTC.

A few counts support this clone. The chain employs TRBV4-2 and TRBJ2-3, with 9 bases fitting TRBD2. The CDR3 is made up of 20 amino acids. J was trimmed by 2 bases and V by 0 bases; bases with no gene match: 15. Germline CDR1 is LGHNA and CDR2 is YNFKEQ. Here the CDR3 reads CASSQDRSRGRARVTDTQYF. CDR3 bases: TGTGCCAGCAGCCAAGATCGTTCTCGCGGGAGGGCCCGGGTCACAGATACGCAGTATTTT.

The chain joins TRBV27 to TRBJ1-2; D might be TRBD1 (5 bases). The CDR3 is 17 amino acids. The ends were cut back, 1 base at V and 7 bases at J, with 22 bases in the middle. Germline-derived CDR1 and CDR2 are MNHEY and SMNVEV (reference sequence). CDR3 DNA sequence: TGTGCCAGCAGTTTATGGGGATCCCGGCGGGGGAATGGTGGCTACACCTTC. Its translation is CASSLWGSRRGNGGYTF.